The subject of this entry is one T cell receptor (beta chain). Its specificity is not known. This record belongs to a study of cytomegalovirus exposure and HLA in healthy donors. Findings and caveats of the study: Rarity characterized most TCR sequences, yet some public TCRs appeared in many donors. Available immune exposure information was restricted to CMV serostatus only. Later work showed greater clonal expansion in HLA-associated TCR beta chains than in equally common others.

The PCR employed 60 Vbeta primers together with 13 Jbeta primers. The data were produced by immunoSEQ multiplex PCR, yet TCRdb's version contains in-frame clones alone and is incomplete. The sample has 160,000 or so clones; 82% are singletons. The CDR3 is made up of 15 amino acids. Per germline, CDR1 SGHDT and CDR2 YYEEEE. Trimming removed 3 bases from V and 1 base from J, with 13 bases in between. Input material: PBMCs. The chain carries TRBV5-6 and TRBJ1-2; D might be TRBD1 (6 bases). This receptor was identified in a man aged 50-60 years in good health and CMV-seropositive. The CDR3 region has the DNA TGTGCCAGCAGCTACCTAAACAGGGATAACTATGGCTACACCTTC. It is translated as CASSYLNRDNYGYTF.